Below, 16 T cell receptor beta chains from the same sample are listed, as sequenced in a study of blood T cells in healthy people across ages. Alongside a J-beta primer mix, a sample-barcoded 5' primer served in a second PCR lasting roughly 6 to 11 cycles. TCRdb re-called the 5' RACE reads with MiXCR, one entry per CDR3 protein. In the table there are hundreds of thousands of distinct CDR3 sequences, more than 55% of which are singletons. Sequenced material: blood. These receptors all stem from a man in his forties or fifties in good health.

The chain uses TRBV20-1 and TRBJ2-7; 13 bases map to TRBD2. J gave up 5 bases and V 2 bases, and 9 bases lay outside the gene matches. The CDR3 spans 16 residues. Germline-derived CDR1 and CDR2 are DFQATT and SNEGSKA (reference sequence). CDR3 protein: CSARPPTSGRANEQYF. CDR3 DNA: TGCAGTGCTAGACCGCCTACTAGCGGGAGGGCCAACGAGCAGTACTTC.

This clonotype was detected a few times. V usage is TRBV5-1 and J usage is TRBJ1-2; D not certain. The germline V gene has CDR1 SGHRS and CDR2 YFSETQ. The germline V and J ends were trimmed by 0 bases and 1 base, with 7 bases remaining between them. This CDR3 has 14 residues. CDR3 sequence reads: CASSLEPVNYGYTF. The CDR3 coding sequence is TGCGCCAGCAGCTTGGAGCCGGTTAACTATGGCTACACCTTC.

The chain couples TRBV5-1 to TRBJ2-1; the match to TRBD2 covers 12 bases. The junction had 9 bases not matched to a gene; V was cut back by 5 bases and J by 0 bases. The length of the CDR3 is 18 residues. Per germline, CDR1 SGHRS and CDR2 YFSETQ. The CDR3 loop is CASSRSLAGGPSYNEQFF. The CDR3 coding sequence is TGCGCCAGCAGTAGGAGTCTAGCGGGAGGGCCCTCCTACAATGAGCAGTTCTTC.

The chain uses TRBV20-1 and TRBJ2-6; D unclear. CDR1 is DFQATT and CDR2 is SNEGSKA in the germline V gene (reference sequence). The CDR3 contains 17 residues. Trimming removed 0 bases from V and 0 bases from J, with 12 bases in between. The CDR3 DNA reads as TGCAGTGCTAGAGATATGGCCAGTTACTCTGGGGCCAACGTCCTGACTTTC. It is translated as CSARDMASYSGANVLTF.

The genes are TRBV5-1 and TRBJ2-1, with a tentative D call TRBD2 (6 bases). CDR3 length equals 14 residues. With 0 bases removed from V and 5 bases from J, the gap between germline ends came to 9 bases. Germline V CDR1 and CDR2: SGHRS, YFSETQ. The CDR3 DNA reads as TGCGCCAGCAGCTTGGTTAGCGGAAACAATGAGCAGTTCTTC. This sequence encodes CASSLVSGNNEQFF.

The chain combines TRBV28 with TRBJ2-5; 7 nucleotides match TRBD1. The V and J ends lost 6 bases and 11 bases, in that order; junction bases with no gene match: 9. Germline V lookup: CDR1 MDHEN, CDR2 SYDVKM. The CDR3 runs to 12 residues. CDR3 residues: CASRRTGLEQYF. DNA for the CDR3: TGTGCCAGCAGAAGGACAGGTTTAGAGCAGTACTTC.

This chain connects TRBV20-1 to TRBJ1-5; no reliable D call. Germline-derived CDR1 and CDR2 are DFQATT and SNEGSKA (reference sequence). V gave up 7 bases and J gave up 7 bases, with 20 bases separating them. The length of the CDR3 is 14 residues. The CDR3 region has the DNA TGCAGTGTTCGCCCCCAGACGGCTGGACAGCCCCAGCATTTT. It yields the protein CSVRPQTAGQPQHF.

The rearrangement links TRBV4-3 to TRBJ1-2; D might be TRBD1 (6 bases). The V and J ends lost 3 bases and 5 bases respectively, with 19 bases between them. The CDR3 is 16 amino acids. Germline CDR1 is LGHNA and CDR2 is YSLEER. CDR3 residues: CASSHENEGDVYGYTF. CDR3 sequence (DNA): TGCGCCAGCAGCCATGAGAATGAGGGGGACGTGTATGGCTACACCTTC.

This chain connects TRBV6-1 to TRBJ2-5; TRBD2 might be the D (7 bases). Germline assignment: CDR1 MNHNS and CDR2 SASEGT. CDR3 length: 16 residues. The V end was cut by 7 bases, the J end by 1 base, with 19 bases between. Here the CDR3 DNA reads TGTGCCAGCACCTCACCCCGGGGGGCGATCCAAGAGACCCAGTACTTC. The encoded protein is CASTSPRGAIQETQYF.

Note on this clonotype: This may be a read error: a much more frequent sequence differs by one nucleotide. The rearrangement links TRBV7-6 to TRBJ2-7; the match to TRBD2 covers 9 bases. CDR3 length: 15 amino acids. In germline, CDR1 is SGHVS, CDR2 FNYEAQ. CDR3 in amino acids: CTSSPSVGLAGEQYF. DNA of the CDR3: TGTACCAGCAGCCCATCTGTGGGACTAGCTGGCGAGCAGTACTTC.

The chain carries TRBV11-3 and TRBJ2-3; D gene uncertain. This CDR3 is built from 15 residues. V was cut by 1 base and J by 0 bases, with 8 bases left in between. CDR1 and CDR2 from the germline V gene are SGHNT and YENEEA. CDR3 amino acids: CASSLGVGSTDTQYF. The CDR3 DNA is TGTGCCAGCAGCTTAGGGGTTGGCAGCACAGATACGCAGTATTTT.

This clonotype was seen a few times. This chain connects TRBV5-1 to TRBJ2-5, with D perhaps assigned TRBD1 or TRBD2 (5 bases each). Germline lookup yields CDR1 SGHRS and CDR2 YFSETQ. The V gene lost 4 bases and the J gene lost 5 bases, with 15 bases spanning the gap. The CDR3 loop spans 14 amino acids. CDR3 amino acids: CASSPWGSRETQYF. The CDR3 nucleotides are TGCGCCAGCAGCCCGTGGGGGTCCAGGGAGACCCAGTACTTC.

The chain recombines TRBV7-9 with TRBJ2-7, with D perhaps TRBD2 (6 bases). This CDR3 spans 15 amino acids. Germline CDR1 and CDR2: SEHNR and FQNEAQ (reference sequence). Trimming pared 4 bases from V and 1 base from J, leaving 14 bases between. The CDR3 loop is CASSSGTGVSYEQYF. The CDR3 nucleotides are TGTGCCAGCAGCTCCGGGACGGGGGTATCCTACGAGCAGTACTTC.

The gene calls are TRBV7-9 and TRBJ1-1; no definite D call. CDR3 length: 14 residues. With 0 bases removed from V and 4 bases from J, the gap between germline ends came to 9 bases. The germline CDR1 and CDR2 sequences are SEHNR and FQNEAQ (reference sequence). Here the CDR3 DNA reads TGTGCCAGCAGCTTAGCGCGGGAGGGCACTGAAGCTTTCTTT. It is translated as CASSLAREGTEAFF.

The V and J genes are TRBV12-3 or TRBV12-4 and TRBJ1-5, with TRBD1 identical over 9 bases. The length of the CDR3 is 13 residues. The trim removed 7 bases at V and 11 bases at J, leaving 9 bases unmatched. DNA for the CDR3: TGTGCCAGCACCCTGACAGGGGGAGAGACCCAGCATTTT. Protein product: CASTLTGGETQHF.

V and J are TRBV20-1 and TRBJ2-1, with 8 bases lining up with TRBD2. This CDR3 spans 11 amino acids. CDR1 and CDR2 (germline): DFQATT, SNEGSKA (reference sequence). The V segment lost 3 bases and the J segment 10 bases; nucleotides outside the gene matches: 2. The CDR3 DNA is TGCAGTGCTAGGGCTAGCGGGGAGCAGTTCTTC. It yields the protein CSARASGEQFF.